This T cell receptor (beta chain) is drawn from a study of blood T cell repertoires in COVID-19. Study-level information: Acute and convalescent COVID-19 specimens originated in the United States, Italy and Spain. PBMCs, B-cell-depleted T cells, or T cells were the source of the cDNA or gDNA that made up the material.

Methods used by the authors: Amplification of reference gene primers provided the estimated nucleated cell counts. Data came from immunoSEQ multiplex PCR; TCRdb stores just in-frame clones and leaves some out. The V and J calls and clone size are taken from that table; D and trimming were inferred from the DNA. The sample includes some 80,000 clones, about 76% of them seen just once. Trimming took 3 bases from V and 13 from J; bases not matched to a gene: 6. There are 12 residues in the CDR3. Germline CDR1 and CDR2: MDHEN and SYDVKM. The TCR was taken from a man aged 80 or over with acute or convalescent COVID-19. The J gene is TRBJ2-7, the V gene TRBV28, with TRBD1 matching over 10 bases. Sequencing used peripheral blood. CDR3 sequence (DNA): TGTGCCAGCAGTTTCGTTGACAGGGGGCATTACTTC. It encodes CASSFVDRGHYF.